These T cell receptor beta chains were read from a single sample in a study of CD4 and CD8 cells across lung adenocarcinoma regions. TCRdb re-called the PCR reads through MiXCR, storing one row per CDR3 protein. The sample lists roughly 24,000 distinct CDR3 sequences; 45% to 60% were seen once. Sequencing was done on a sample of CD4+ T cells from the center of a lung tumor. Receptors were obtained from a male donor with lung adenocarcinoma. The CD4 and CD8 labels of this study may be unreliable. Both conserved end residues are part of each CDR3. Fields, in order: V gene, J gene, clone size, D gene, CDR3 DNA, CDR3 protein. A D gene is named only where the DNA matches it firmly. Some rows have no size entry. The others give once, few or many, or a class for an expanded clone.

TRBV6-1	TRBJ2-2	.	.	TGTGCCAGGAGCCTCCAGGCTGTGAGCACCGGGACGCAGTTTTTT	CARSLQAVSTGTQFF
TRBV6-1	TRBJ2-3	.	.	TGTGCCAGCAGGTCTAGCCTGAGAGCTAAGGATACGCAGTATTTT	CASRSSLRAKDTQYF
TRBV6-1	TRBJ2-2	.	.	TGTCCCAGCATCTTGGCTGTGAGCACCGATACGCTGTTTTTT	CPSILAVSTDTLFF
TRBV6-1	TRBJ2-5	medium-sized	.	TGTGCCAGCAGTCAACTTCAGGTGGATCAAGAGACCCAGTACTTC	CASSQLQVDQETQYF
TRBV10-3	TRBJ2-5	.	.	TGTGCCATCGCTTTTTTGACGGGCGCGAAGACCCAGACCTTC	CAIAFLTGAKTQTF
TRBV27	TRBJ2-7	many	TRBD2	TGTGCCAGCAGTTTATCCACTGGGAGCGGGAGGGCCAGGGGCTACGAGCAGTACTTC	CASSLSTGSGRARGYEQYF
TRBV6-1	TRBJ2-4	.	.	TGTGCCCGCGTCTCGGGGGTGGGCGCCAAAGACATTCAGTACTTC	CARVSGVGAKDIQYF
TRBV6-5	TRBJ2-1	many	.	TGTGCCAGCAGTTCCACCCGGGGAGGTCGAAGCTCCTACAATGAGCAGTTCTTC	CASSSTRGGRSSYNEQFF
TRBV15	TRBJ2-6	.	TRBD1	TGTGCCACCAGCGGGGTACCGGGACAGGGGACTGGGGCCAACGTCCTGACTTTC	CATSGVPGQGTGANVLTF
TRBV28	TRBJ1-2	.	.	TGTGCCAGCAGCCGGCAGCCCGCTTTTAACTATGGCTACACCTTC	CASSRQPAFNYGYTF
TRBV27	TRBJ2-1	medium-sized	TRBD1	TGTGCCAGCACAGGGACAGTTGGAGAGCAGTTCTTC	CASTGTVGEQFF
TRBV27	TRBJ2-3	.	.	TGTGCCAGCAGGGGAGTCGGGACCGCCCTCCCAGATACCCAGTATTTT	CASRGVGTALPDTQYF
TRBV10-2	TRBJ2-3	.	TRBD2	TGCGGCAGCGGGGAGCGCGACGCAGATACCCAGTATTTT	CGSGERDADTQYF
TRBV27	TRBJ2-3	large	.	TGTGCCAGCAGCTTCTTGAGCGGAGGGGGGGATACGCAGTATTTT	CASSFLSGGGDTQYF
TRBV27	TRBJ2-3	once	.	TGTGCCAGCGGGGGAATCGGGGGCCGCGTCACAGATACGCAGTATTTT	CASGGIGGRVTDTQYF
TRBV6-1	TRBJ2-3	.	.	TGTGCCAGGGGCCTCCAGGCCGGGATTACCGAGACGCAGTTTTTT	CARGLQAGITETQFF
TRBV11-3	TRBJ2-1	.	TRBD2	TGTGCCAGCAGCTTATCCGGACTAGCGGCTGGGAAGGATGATGAGCAGCTCTTC	CASSLSGLAAGKDDEQLF
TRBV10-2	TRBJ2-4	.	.	TGCGCCAGCAGTGTTTTCGATATGCAGTATTTC	CASSVFDMQYF
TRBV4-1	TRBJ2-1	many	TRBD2	TGCGCCAGCAGCCAACAAGCGGGAGTGGGCAATGAGCAGTTCTTC	CASSQQAGVGNEQFF
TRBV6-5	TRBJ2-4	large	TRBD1	TGTGCCAGCAGTTTCAGGGGGCGTTGGGACATTCAGTACTTC	CASSFRGRWDIQYF
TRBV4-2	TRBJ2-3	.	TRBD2	TGTGCCAGCGCGGGGGACGGGGGAAGCGCCACAGATACGCAGTATTTC	CASAGDGGSATDTQYF
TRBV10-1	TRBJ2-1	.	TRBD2	TGCGCCAGCAGTGAGTACTTAGCGGGAGTGGGTGAGCAGTTCTTC	CASSEYLAGVGEQFF
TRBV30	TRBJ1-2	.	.	TGTGCCTGGAGAAGGAGGGGTGGGATTAACTATGGCTACACCTTC	CAWRRRGGINYGYTF
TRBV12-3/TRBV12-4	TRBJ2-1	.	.	TGTGCCAGCAGTCCGTACTCCGTGGATGAGCAGTTCTTC	CASSPYSVDEQFF
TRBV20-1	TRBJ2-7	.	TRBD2	TGCAGTGCTGGAGGACTAGCGGGAGAAGACGAGCAGTACTTC	CSAGGLAGEDEQYF
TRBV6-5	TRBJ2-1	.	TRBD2	TGTGCCAGCAGTTACTCAGGGCTAGCGGGCTCCTACAATGAGCAGTTCTTC	CASSYSGLAGSYNEQFF
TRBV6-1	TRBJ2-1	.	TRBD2	TGTGCCAGCACCCGAGCGGGAGGGTCCTACAATGAGCAGTTCTTC	CASTRAGGSYNEQFF
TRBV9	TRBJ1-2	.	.	TGTGCCAGCAGCGTAGATCCGGAGAGCTATGGCTACACCTTC	CASSVDPESYGYTF
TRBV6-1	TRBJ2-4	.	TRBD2	TGTGCCAGCAGTGAAATGGCTAGCGGGAGCAACGTCCAGTACTTC	CASSEMASGSNVQYF
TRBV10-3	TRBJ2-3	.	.	TGTGTCCTGGGCCTCCAGGCCGTAATTACAGGGACGCTGTATTTT	CVLGLQAVITGTLYF
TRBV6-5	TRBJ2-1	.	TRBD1	TGTGCCAGCAGTTTAGGGGGCCGGGGCAATGAGCAGTTCTTC	CASSLGGRGNEQFF
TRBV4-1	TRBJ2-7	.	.	TGCGCCAGCACCCAAGCAGAGAGCTCCTACGAGCAGTACTTC	CASTQAESSYEQYF
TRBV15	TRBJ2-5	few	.	TGTGCCACCAGCAGAGGATCCCAGTTCCAAGAGACCCAGTACTTC	CATSRGSQFQETQYF
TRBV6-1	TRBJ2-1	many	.	TGTGCCAGCAGTGAAGACAGGGCGCGATACAATGAGCAGTTCTTC	CASSEDRARYNEQFF
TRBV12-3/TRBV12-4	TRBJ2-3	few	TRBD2	TGTGCGGGCAGTGGGGGGGGGAGCACAGAGACGCAGTATTTC	CAGSGGGSTETQYF
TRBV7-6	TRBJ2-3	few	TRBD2	TGTGCCAGCAGCTTTAACGAGGCGGGAGGGGGCACAGATACGCAGTATTTT	CASSFNEAGGGTDTQYF
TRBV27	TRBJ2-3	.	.	TGTGCCAGCAGGACGGGATTGCGATACAAAAACATGCAGTATTTC	CASRTGLRYKNMQYF
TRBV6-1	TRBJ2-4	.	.	TGTGCCAGCAGCTCCGGTAGTCTAGCCAAAAACATTCAGTACTTC	CASSSGSLAKNIQYF
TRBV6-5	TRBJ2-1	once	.	TGTGCCAGCAGTATCGACAGGCGCTATGAGCAGTTCTTC	CASSIDRRYEQFF
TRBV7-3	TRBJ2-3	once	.	TGTGCCAGCAGCGTGGGTGGAGGGGGACGAGAGAAAGAGACGCAGTATTTT	CASSVGGGGREKETQYF
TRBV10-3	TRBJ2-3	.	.	TGTGCCATCGGACTCCAGTCCGGAATCACAGATGCGCAGTTTTTT	CAIGLQSGITDAQFF
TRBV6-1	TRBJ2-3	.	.	TGTGCCAGGGGACTCCAGGCCGGAATTCCCGGGGAGCAGTATTTT	CARGLQAGIPGEQYF
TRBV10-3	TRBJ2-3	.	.	TGTGCCATCAGACTCCAGTCCGGAATTCCCGAGACGCTGTATTTT	CAIRLQSGIPETLYF
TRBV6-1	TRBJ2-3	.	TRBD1	TGTGCCAGCAGTCCCCGGACAGGGATGGCCGGGGAGCAGTATTTT	CASSPRTGMAGEQYF
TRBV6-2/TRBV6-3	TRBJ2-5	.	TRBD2	TGTGCCAGCAGCCTGGACCTCAGACTAGCGGGAGGGCCGTCCCAAGAGACCCAGTACTTC	CASSLDLRLAGGPSQETQYF
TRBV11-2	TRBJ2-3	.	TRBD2	TGTGCCGGGGGGACCGGGGGGGCGGACAAAGAGACCCAGTATTTC	CAGGTGGADKETQYF
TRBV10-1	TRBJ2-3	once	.	TGCGCCCGCAGTGAGGAGGGGCGAGGCAAAGATACGCAGTACTTT	CARSEEGRGKDTQYF
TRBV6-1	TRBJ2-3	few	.	TGTGCCCGGAGCCTCCAGTCTGGGAGCACCGGGACGCAGTATTTT	CARSLQSGSTGTQYF
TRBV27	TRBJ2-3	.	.	TGTGTCAGCGCGGGAACCCAGAGCCAGGACCAAGAGACGCAGTACTTT	CVSAGTQSQDQETQYF